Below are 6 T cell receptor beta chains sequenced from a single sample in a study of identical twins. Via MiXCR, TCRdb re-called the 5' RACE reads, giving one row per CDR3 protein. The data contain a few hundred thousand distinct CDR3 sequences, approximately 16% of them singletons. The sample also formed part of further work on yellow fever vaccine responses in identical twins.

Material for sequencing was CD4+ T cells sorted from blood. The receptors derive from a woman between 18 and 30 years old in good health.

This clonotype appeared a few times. The CDR3 spells CASSEGLARYNEQFF. As DNA, the CDR3 is TGTGCCAGCAGCGAGGGACTAGCGAGATACAATGAGCAGTTCTTC. V is TRBV7-3 and J is TRBJ2-1, with 10 bases that match TRBD2. CDR1 and CDR2 from the germline V gene are SGHTA and FQGTGA. The CDR3 contains 15 residues. Germline trimming cut 5 bases from V and 4 bases from J; bases unmatched to any gene: 5.

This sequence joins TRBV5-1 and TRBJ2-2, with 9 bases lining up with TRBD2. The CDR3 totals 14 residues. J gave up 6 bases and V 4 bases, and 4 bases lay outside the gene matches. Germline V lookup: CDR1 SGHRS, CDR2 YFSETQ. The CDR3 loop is CASSIAGEPGELFF. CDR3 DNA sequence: TGCGCCAGCAGCATAGCGGGAGAGCCCGGGGAGCTGTTTTTT. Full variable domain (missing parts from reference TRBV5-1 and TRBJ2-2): KAGVTQTPRYLIKTRGQQVTLSCSPISGHRSVSWYQQTPGQGLQFLFEYFSETQRNKGNFPGRFSGRQFSNSRSEMNVSTLELGDSALYLCASSIAGEPGELFFGEGSRLTVL.

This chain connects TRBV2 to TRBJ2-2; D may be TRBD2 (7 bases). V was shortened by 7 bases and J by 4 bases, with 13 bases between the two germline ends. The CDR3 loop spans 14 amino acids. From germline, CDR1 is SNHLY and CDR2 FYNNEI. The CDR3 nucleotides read TGTGCCAGCACCTGGGGGGGGGCCACCGGGGAGCTGTTTTTT. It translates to CASTWGGATGELFF.

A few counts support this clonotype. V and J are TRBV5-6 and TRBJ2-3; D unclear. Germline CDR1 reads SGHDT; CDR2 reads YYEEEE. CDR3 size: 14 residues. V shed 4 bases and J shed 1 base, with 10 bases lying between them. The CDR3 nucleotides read TGTGCCAGCAGCCCACTTACTGGCACAGATACGCAGTATTTT. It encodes CASSPLTGTDTQYF.

CDR3 bases: TGTGCCAGCAGCCAAGAGGGCGGGGGACTAGATGGTGAGCAGTTCTTC. Protein product: CASSQEGGGLDGEQFF. The chain joins TRBV4-2 to TRBJ2-1; 8 positions match TRBD2. Germline values: CDR1 LGHNA, CDR2 YNFKEQ. This CDR3 comprises 16 residues. The trim removed 0 bases at V and 9 bases at J, leaving 10 bases unmatched.

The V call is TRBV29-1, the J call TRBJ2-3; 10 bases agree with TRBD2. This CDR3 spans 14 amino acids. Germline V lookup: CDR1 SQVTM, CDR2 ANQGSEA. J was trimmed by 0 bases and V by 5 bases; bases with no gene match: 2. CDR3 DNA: TGCAGCGTTCCAGCGGGGGGGAGCACAGATACGCAGTATTTT. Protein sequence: CSVPAGGSTDTQYF.